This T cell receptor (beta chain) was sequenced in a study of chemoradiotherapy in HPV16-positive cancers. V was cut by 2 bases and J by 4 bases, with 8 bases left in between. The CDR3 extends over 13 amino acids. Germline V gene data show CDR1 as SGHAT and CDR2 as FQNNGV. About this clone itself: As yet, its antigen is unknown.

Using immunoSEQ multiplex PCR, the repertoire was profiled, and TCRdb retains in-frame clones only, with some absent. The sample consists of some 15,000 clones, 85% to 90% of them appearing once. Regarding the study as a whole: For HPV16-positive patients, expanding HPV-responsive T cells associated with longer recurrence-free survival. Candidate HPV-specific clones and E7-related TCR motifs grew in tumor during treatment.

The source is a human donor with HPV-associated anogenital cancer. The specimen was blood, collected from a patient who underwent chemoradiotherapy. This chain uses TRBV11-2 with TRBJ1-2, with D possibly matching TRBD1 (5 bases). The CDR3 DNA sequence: TGTGCCAGCAGCTTACGGGACCTCTATGGCTACACCTTC. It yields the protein CASSLRDLYGYTF.